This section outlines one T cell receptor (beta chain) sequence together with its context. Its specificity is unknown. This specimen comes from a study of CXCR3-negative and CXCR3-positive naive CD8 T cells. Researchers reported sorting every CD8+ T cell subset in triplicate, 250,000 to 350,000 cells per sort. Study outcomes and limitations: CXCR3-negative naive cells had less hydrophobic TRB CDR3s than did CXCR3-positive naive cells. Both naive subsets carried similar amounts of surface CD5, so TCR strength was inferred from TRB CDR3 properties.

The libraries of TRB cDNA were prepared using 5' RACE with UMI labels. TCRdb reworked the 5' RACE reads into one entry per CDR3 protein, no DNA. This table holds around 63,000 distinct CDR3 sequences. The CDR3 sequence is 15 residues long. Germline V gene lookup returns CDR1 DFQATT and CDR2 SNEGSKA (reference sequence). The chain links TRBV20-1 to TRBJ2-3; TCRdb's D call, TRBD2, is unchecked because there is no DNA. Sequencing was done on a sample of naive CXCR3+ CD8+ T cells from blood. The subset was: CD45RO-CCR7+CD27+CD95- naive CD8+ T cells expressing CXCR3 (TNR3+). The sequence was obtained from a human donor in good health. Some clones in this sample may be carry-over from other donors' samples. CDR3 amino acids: CSAPKRRASTDTQYF.